A single sample gave rise to the 29 T cell receptor beta chains below, sequenced in a study of response to subunit inactivated influenza vaccine (dated by TCRdb to the late 2010s). The library came from RT-PCR. These reads were obtained on an Illumina HiSeq 2500. Through fastp at Q25 and MiXCR, TCRdb rebuilt clones from the public reads, retaining in-frame beta chains. Identical CDR3 protein sequences are pooled into one entry, listed with their most common genes and DNA. The sample table records 500,000 to 600,000 distinct CDR3 sequences; about 15% of these occur just once. 2.5% to 3.5% of the sample is taken by the ten largest. The sample was CD4+ T cells sorted from PBMCs, taken around 25 months after vaccination. Every receptor here comes from a man between 50 and 70 years old who received an inactivated influenza vaccine. Donor details come from another sample of the same person, matched by shared clones.

V usage is TRBV12-3 or TRBV12-4 and J usage is TRBJ1-2; D is perhaps TRBD1 (6 bases). V was pared by 3 bases and J by 5 bases, with 16 bases between. This CDR3 has 15 amino acids. For the CDR3, the DNA is TGTGCCAGCAGTTTCCCGGAGGGGGGCTTTTATGGCTACACCTTC. Translated, it gives CASSFPEGGFYGYTF.

This clonotype was found a few times. At one end the junction does not follow the germline gene, possibly because of a read error. The chain carries TRBV20-1 and TRBJ2-1; TRBD2 matches at 9 bases. This CDR3 comprises 11 residues. The germline gives CDR1 DFQATT, CDR2 SNEGSKA (reference sequence). The CDR3 is CSAPGIAGVTF. The CDR3 DNA reads TGCAGTGCCCCAGGGATAGCGGGGGTAACCTTC.

Ten or more counts support this clonotype. The rearrangement joins TRBV20-1 to TRBJ2-7, with TRBD1 matching 9 bases. This CDR3 has 15 amino acids. From germline, CDR1 is DFQATT and CDR2 SNEGSKA (reference sequence). With 2 bases clipped from V and 1 base from J, the junction kept 6 bases outside the gene matches. As DNA, the CDR3 is TGCAGTGCTAGACCTTTTGACAGGGGGTCCTACGAGCAGTACTTC. Translated: CSARPFDRGSYEQYF.

This clonotype came up a few times. The V gene is TRBV19, the J gene TRBJ1-2, with D maybe TRBD1 (6 bases). This CDR3 is built from 15 residues. V lost 4 bases, J lost 2 bases, and 14 bases lay in between. Germline-derived CDR1 and CDR2 are LNHDA and SQIVND (reference sequence). CDR3 nucleotides: TGTGCCAGTAGTACAAGGACAGAGGTGAACTATGGCTACACCTTC. This encodes CASSTRTEVNYGYTF. The whole variable domain, remainder taken from reference TRBV19 and TRBJ1-2, is DGGITQSPKYLFRKEGQNVTLSCEQNLNHDAMYWYRQDPGQGLRLIYYSQIVNDFQKGDIAEGYSVSREKKESFPLTVTSAQKNPTAFYLCASSTRTEVNYGYTFGSGTRLTVV.

This rearrangement joins TRBV18 to TRBJ2-7; no clear D. The V and J ends lost 5 bases and 0 bases respectively, with 11 bases between them. The germline V gene encodes CDR1 KGHSH and CDR2 LQKENI. This CDR3 region has 14 residues. The CDR3 is CASSTQRSSYEQYF. The CDR3 DNA sequence: TGTGCCAGCTCAACACAGCGATCCTCCTACGAGCAGTACTTC.

V usage is TRBV12-3 or TRBV12-4 and J usage is TRBJ1-5; D uncertain. Trimming shortened V by 5 bases and J by 4 bases, and 12 bases separated the two germline ends. The CDR3 is 14 amino acids. The CDR3 reads CASSPAAGNQPQHF. The CDR3 nucleotides read TGTGCCAGCAGTCCAGCAGCGGGGAATCAGCCCCAGCATTTT.

The V call is TRBV24-1, the J call TRBJ2-3; TRBD2 agrees at 14 bases. Germline CDR1 and CDR2: KGHDR and SFDVKD. After removal of 4 bases from V and 2 bases from J, the junction contained 7 bases not matched to a gene. The CDR3 is made up of 18 amino acids. Here the CDR3 DNA reads TGTGCCACCAGTGACCCTGGGACTAGCGGGGGACACACAGATACGCAGTATTTT. As protein: CATSDPGTSGGHTDTQYF.

This clonotype came up a few times. The chain links TRBV29-1 to TRBJ2-7, with 7 positions matching TRBD2. V shed 7 bases and J 0 bases; nucleotides not matched to a gene: 9. The CDR3 is made up of 14 amino acids. Germline CDR1 and CDR2: SQVTM and ANQGSEA. The CDR3 sequence: CSASGGQGSYEQYF. CDR3 DNA: TGCAGCGCCTCGGGAGGCCAGGGCTCCTACGAGCAGTACTTC.

This clonotype turned up a few times. The chain joins TRBV24-1 to TRBJ2-3; TRBD1 might be the D (5 bases). Between the trimmed V and J ends, which lost 4 bases and 2 bases, there was a span of 12 bases. The CDR3 is made up of 15 amino acids. From germline, CDR1 is KGHDR and CDR2 SFDVKD. The CDR3 DNA follows: TGTGCCACCAGTGACCAGCATGGGGCCACAGATACGCAGTATTTT. Residues: CATSDQHGATDTQYF.

V gene TRBV3-1 combines with J gene TRBJ2-2; 8 bases are a match to TRBD1. The CDR3 has 15 amino acids. The V and J ends lost 6 bases and 5 bases, in that order; junction bases with no gene match: 8. Germline CDR1 is LGHDT and CDR2 is YNNKEL (reference sequence). The CDR3 bases are TGTGCCAGCAGGCCATCGGGGGACAGGACCGGGGAGCTGTTTTTT. It yields the protein CASRPSGDRTGELFF.

This chain links TRBV4-3 with TRBJ2-3; perhaps TRBD2 as D (5 bases). CDR3 length equals 15 residues. The V gene lost 0 bases and the J gene lost 7 bases, with 14 bases spanning the gap. Germline values: CDR1 LGHNA, CDR2 YSLEER. The DNA of the CDR3 is TGCGCCAGCAGCCAAGAATATCCTAGCCCCAATACGCAGTATTTT. Amino acids: CASSQEYPSPNTQYF.

This chain uses TRBV9 with TRBJ2-3; TRBD2 might be the D (5 bases). The germline V gene encodes CDR1 SGDLS and CDR2 YYNGEE. The V and J ends lost 3 bases and 6 bases respectively, with 11 bases between them. The CDR3 consists of 13 residues. CDR3: CASSATSLDTQYF. The CDR3 coding sequence is TGTGCCAGCAGCGCCACTAGTCTGGATACGCAGTATTTT. Filled out from reference TRBV9 and TRBJ2-3, the complete variable domain reads DSGVTQTPKHLITATGQRVTLRCSPRSGDLSVYWYQQSLDQGLQFLIQYYNGEERAKGNILERFSAQQFPDLHSELNLSSLELGDSALYFCASSATSLDTQYFGPGTRLTVL.

In its sample, this clonotype was seen many times. This chain connects TRBV5-1 to TRBJ2-3; D is undetermined. The V gene's germline CDR1 is SGHRS and CDR2 YFSETQ. CDR3 length: 15 amino acids. V shed 0 bases and J shed 1 base, with 9 bases lying between them. CDR3 in amino acids: CASSLGGQGTDTQYF. The CDR3 nucleotides read TGCGCCAGCAGCTTGGGGGGTCAGGGCACAGATACGCAGTATTTT.

The CDR3 DNA reads TGTGCCAGCAGTGCTATCAAAGAGACCCAGTACTTC. It specifies CASSAIKETQYF. This chain links TRBV6-5 with TRBJ2-5; unclear D gene. The V gene lost 5 bases and the J gene lost 3 bases, with 7 bases spanning the gap. The CDR3 has 12 residues. In germline, CDR1 is MNHEY, CDR2 SVGAGI.

This clonotype was seen many times. The rearrangement joins TRBV5-1 to TRBJ2-2; 13 bases align to TRBD2. The CDR3 totals 16 residues. Germline values: CDR1 SGHRS, CDR2 YFSETQ. V was clipped by 1 base and J by 7 bases; unmatched bases: 4. Written as DNA, the CDR3 is TGCGCCAGCAGCTTGACCGGACTAGCGGGGGACGGGGAGCTGTTTTTT. It translates to CASSLTGLAGDGELFF.

The chain uses TRBV4-2 and TRBJ1-6; D gene uncertain. This CDR3 has 15 amino acids. V dropped 4 bases and J dropped 8 bases, with 15 bases sitting between them. Germline assignment: CDR1 LGHNA and CDR2 YNFKEQ. In DNA form, the CDR3 reads TGTGCCAGCAGCCGGCCGGCGGCGGTCGATTCACCCCTCCACTTT. As protein: CASSRPAAVDSPLHF.

This clonotype was picked up a small number of times. The chain employs TRBV4-2 and TRBJ2-5; 9 bases fit TRBD1. Germline V lookup: CDR1 LGHNA, CDR2 YNFKEQ. The V segment lost 5 bases and the J segment 3 bases; nucleotides outside the gene matches: 10. The CDR3 length is 16 residues. Written as DNA, the CDR3 is TGTGCCAGCAGCTCCAACAGGGGGCTGGGAGAAGAGACCCAGTACTTC. Translating gives CASSSNRGLGEETQYF.

There are a few counts of this clonotype. The V gene is TRBV18, the J gene TRBJ2-1; D not resolved. Per the germline V gene, CDR1 is KGHSH and CDR2 is LQKENI. The CDR3 contains 15 residues. V was trimmed by 6 bases and J by 8 bases, leaving 20 bases between them. The CDR3 nucleotides read TGTGCCAGCTCCCCCGGTTGGACGCGAAAGGATGAGCAGTTCTTC. Translated: CASSPGWTRKDEQFF.

This clonotype was seen ten or more times. The junction shows a germline mismatch at one end, possibly a read error. V and J are TRBV5-1 and TRBJ2-1; tentative D call: TRBD1 (6 bases). The CDR3 runs to 13 residues. In germline, CDR1 is SGHRS, CDR2 YFSETQ. DNA of the CDR3: TGTGCTAGCAGCTTAGGGACATACAATGAGCAGTTCTTC. This codes for CASSLGTYNEQFF.

This clonotype was observed many times. The V gene is TRBV3-1, the J gene TRBJ2-7, with no clear D. Germline CDR1 reads LGHDT; CDR2 reads YNNKEL (reference sequence). Trimming left V 5 bases short and J 2 bases short, with 4 bases between. This CDR3 has 11 residues. This chain's CDR3 is CASSKAYEQYF. As DNA, the CDR3 is TGTGCCAGCAGCAAAGCCTACGAGCAGTACTTC.

This clonotype appeared a few times. The V and J genes are TRBV4-3 and TRBJ2-3, with 9 bases matching TRBD1. V lost 0 bases and J lost 7; bases outside the gene matches: 5. CDR1 LGHNA and CDR2 YSLEER come from the germline V gene. The CDR3 covers 15 residues. CDR3 residues: CASSQEGTGKNTQYF. The CDR3 nucleotides read TGCGCCAGCAGCCAAGAAGGGACAGGGAAAAATACGCAGTATTTT.

This clonotype was seen a few times. V usage is TRBV28 and J usage is TRBJ2-4; 9 bases are shared with TRBD1. J lost 0 bases, V lost 3 bases, and 12 bases had no gene match. CDR1 and CDR2 (germline): MDHEN, SYDVKM. This CDR3 spans 19 amino acids. Written as DNA, the CDR3 is TGTGCCAGCAGTTTCTGGGGACAGGGAGGTGGGATAGCCAAAAACATTCAGTACTTC. This codes for CASSFWGQGGGIAKNIQYF.

The J gene is TRBJ2-1, the V gene TRBV5-1; TRBD2 agrees at 8 bases. The trim removed 5 bases at V and 14 bases at J, leaving 12 bases unmatched. Germline V gives CDR1 SGHRS, CDR2 YFSETQ. This CDR3 is 13 amino acids long. CDR3 residues: CASRDGGATREFF. The CDR3 DNA reads as TGCGCCAGCAGAGACGGGGGGGCCACCAGGGAGTTCTTC.

This clonotype appeared many times. This chain links TRBV9 with TRBJ2-3; D remains ambiguous. The CDR3 spans 15 residues. CDR1 is SGDLS, CDR2 YYNGEE, per germline. Trimming stripped 0 bases from V and 2 bases from J, with 10 bases between. This CDR3 reads CASSVGITVTDTQYF. The CDR3 coding sequence is TGTGCCAGCAGCGTAGGCATAACAGTCACAGATACGCAGTATTTT. Full variable domain (rest looked up from reference TRBV9 and TRBJ2-3): DSGVTQTPKHLITATGQRVTLRCSPRSGDLSVYWYQQSLDQGLQFLIQYYNGEERAKGNILERFSAQQFPDLHSELNLSSLELGDSALYFCASSVGITVTDTQYFGPGTRLTVL.

The V and J genes are TRBV6-7 and TRBJ1-1; no firm D call. TRBV6-7 falls under the ORF class, with uncertain function. Deletions cut 4 bases from V and 1 base from J, with 7 bases between. The CDR3 sequence is 13 residues long. The CDR3 bases are TGTGCCAGCAGTTGCGCAGGGAACACTGAAGCTTTCTTT. It specifies CASSCAGNTEAFF.

This clonotype occurred a few times. The V gene is TRBV20-1, the J gene TRBJ2-7; D is unclear. Germline CDR1 and CDR2: DFQATT and SNEGSKA (reference sequence). The length of the CDR3 is 11 residues. Between the trimmed V and J ends, which lost 5 bases and 3 bases, there was a span of 8 bases. CDR3: CSASDHYEQYF. The CDR3 DNA follows: TGCAGTGCTTCGGACCACTACGAGCAGTACTTC.

The gene calls are TRBV10-3 and TRBJ1-3; D call uncertain. The CDR3 covers 14 residues. Germline assignment: CDR1 ENHRY and CDR2 SYGVKD. V lost 4 bases and J 0 bases, leaving 7 bases between the germline ends. The chain's CDR3 is CAISGGYSGNTIYF. The CDR3 DNA reads as TGTGCCATCAGTGGAGGCTACTCTGGAAACACCATATATTTT.

This chain uses TRBV4-1 with TRBJ2-2; TRBD2 aligns across 8 bases. CDR1 is MGHRA, CDR2 YSYEKL, per germline. The CDR3 length is 14 residues. V shed 6 bases and J 6 bases; nucleotides not matched to a gene: 6. The CDR3 DNA reads as TGCGCCAGCAGAAGGGCGGGAGGTCCCGGGGAGCTGTTTTTT. This translates into CASRRAGGPGELFF.

In its sample, this clonotype was seen a few times. The chain has TRBV10-3 and TRBJ1-1, with a weak D call TRBD1 (5 bases). The CDR3 extends over 15 amino acids. Germline loops: CDR1 ENHRY, CDR2 SYGVKD. Between the trimmed V and J ends, which lost 2 bases and 4 bases, there was a span of 14 bases. The CDR3 loop reads CAISEPGGGGTEAFF. DNA of the CDR3: TGTGCCATCAGTGAGCCGGGGGGGGGAGGCACTGAAGCTTTCTTT.